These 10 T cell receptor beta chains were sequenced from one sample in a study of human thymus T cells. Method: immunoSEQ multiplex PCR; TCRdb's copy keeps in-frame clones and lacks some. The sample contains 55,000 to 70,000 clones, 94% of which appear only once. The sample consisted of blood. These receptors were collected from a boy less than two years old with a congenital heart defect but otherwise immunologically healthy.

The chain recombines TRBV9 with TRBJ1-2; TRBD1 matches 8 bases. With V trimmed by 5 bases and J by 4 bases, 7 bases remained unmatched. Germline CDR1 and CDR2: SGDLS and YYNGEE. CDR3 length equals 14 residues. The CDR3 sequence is CASRAGTGLYGYTF. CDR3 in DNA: TGTGCCAGCAGAGCTGGGACAGGACTCTATGGCTACACCTTC. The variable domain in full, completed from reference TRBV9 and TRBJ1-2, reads DSGVTQTPKHLITATGQRVTLRCSPRSGDLSVYWYQQSLDQGLQFLIQYYNGEERAKGNILERFSAQQFPDLHSELNLSSLELGDSALYFCASRAGTGLYGYTFGSGTRLTVV.

For the CDR3, the DNA is TGTGCCAGCAGCTTGGGGGAGGGGCGGAACACTGAAGCTTTCTTT. This gives the protein CASSLGEGRNTEAFF. The chain combines TRBV5-5 with TRBJ1-1; TRBD1 is a possible D gene (5 bases). The CDR3 covers 15 residues. CDR1 and CDR2 from the germline V gene are SGHKS and YYEKEE (reference sequence). V was pared by 0 bases and J by 1 base, with 10 bases between.

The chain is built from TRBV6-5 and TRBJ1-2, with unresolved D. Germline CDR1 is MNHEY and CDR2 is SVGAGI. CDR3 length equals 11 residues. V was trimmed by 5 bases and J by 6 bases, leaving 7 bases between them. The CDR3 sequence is CASSPEDGYTF. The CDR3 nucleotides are TGTGCCAGCAGTCCCGAGGATGGCTACACCTTC.

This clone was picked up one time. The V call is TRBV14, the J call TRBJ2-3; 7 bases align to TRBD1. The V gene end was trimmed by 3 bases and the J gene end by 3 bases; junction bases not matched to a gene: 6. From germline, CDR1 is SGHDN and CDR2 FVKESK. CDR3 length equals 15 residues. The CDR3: CASSQENRGTDTQYF. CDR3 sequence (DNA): TGTGCCAGCAGCCAGGAGAACAGGGGTACAGATACGCAGTATTTT.

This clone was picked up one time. CDR3 nucleotide sequence: TGTGCCAGCAGCCAAGGGAGGGGGCCACCGAACACTGAAGCTTTCTTT. This encodes CASSQGRGPPNTEAFF. V and J are TRBV14 and TRBJ1-1, with TRBD1 matching over 7 bases. The CDR3 has 16 residues. Per the germline V gene, CDR1 is SGHDN and CDR2 is FVKESK. V shed 1 base and J 1 base; nucleotides not matched to a gene: 6.

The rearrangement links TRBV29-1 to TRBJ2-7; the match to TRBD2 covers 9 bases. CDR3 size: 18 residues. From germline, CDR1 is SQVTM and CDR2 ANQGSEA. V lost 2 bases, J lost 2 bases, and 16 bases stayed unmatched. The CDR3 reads CSVESGPLAGKGPYEQYF. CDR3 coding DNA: TGCAGCGTTGAATCGGGTCCCCTAGCGGGAAAAGGACCCTACGAGCAGTACTTC.

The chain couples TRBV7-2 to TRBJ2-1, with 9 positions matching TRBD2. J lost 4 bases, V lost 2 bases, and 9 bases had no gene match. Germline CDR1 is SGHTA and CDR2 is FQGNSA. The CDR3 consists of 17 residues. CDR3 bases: TGTGCCAGCAGCTTATCTCCTAGCGGGGCGATATACAATGAGCAGTTCTTC. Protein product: CASSLSPSGAIYNEQFF.

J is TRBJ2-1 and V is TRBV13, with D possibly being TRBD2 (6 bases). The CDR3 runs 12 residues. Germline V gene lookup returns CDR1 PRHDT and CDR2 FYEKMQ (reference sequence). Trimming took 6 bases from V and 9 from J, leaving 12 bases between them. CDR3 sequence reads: CASSLAFGEQFF. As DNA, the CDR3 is TGTGCCAGCAGTCTAGCGTTTGGTGAGCAGTTCTTC.

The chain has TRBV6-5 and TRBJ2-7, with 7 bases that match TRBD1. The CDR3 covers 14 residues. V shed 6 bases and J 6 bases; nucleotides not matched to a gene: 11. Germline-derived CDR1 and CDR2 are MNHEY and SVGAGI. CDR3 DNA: TGTGCCAGCAGCACCCCTACCACAGGGGCCGAGCAGTACTTC. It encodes CASSTPTTGAEQYF.

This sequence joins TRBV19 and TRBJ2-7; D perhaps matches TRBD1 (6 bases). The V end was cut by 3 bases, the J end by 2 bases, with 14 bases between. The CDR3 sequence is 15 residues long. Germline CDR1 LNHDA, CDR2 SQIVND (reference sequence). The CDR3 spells CASSMGTGTAYEQYF. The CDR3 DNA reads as TGTGCCAGTAGTATGGGTACAGGGACGGCCTACGAGCAGTACTTC.